This T cell receptor beta chain was sequenced during a study of blood T cell repertoires in COVID-19. The CDR3 consists of 15 residues. Germline values: CDR1 SNHLY, CDR2 FYNNEI. Losses at the gene ends were 10 bases for V and 3 bases for J; bases not matched to a gene: 15. Assay used: immunoSEQ multiplex PCR; TCRdb lists only in-frame clones, some missing. The table has about 290,000 clones, 86% seen once. The chain uses TRBV2 and TRBJ2-7, with TRBD1 matching 7 bases. Sequenced input: peripheral blood. The sequence derives from a woman under 40 with active or convalescent COVID-19. The CDR3 sequence: CATRYLTGAFYEQYF. As DNA, the CDR3 is TGTGCCACTCGGTATCTTACAGGGGCTTTCTACGAGCAGTACTTC.